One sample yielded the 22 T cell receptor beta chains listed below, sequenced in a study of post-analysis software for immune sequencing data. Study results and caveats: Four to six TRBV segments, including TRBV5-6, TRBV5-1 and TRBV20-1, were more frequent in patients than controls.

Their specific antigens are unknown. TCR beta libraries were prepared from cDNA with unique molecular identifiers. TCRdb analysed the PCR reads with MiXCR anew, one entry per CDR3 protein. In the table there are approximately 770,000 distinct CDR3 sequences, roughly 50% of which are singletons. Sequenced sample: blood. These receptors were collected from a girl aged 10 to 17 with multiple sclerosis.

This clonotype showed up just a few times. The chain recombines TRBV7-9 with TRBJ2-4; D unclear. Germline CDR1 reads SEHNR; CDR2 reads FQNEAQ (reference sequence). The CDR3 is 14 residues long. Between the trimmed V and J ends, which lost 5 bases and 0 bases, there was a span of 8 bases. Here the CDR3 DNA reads TGTGCCAGCAGCCCCCCACTAGCCAAAAACATTCAGTACTTC. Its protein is CASSPPLAKNIQYF.

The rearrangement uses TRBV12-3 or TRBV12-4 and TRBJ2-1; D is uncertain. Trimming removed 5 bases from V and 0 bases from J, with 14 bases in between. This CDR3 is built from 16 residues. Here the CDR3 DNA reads TGTGCCAGCAGTCCCATCAACACCGCCTCCTACAATGAGCAGTTCTTC. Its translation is CASSPINTASYNEQFF.

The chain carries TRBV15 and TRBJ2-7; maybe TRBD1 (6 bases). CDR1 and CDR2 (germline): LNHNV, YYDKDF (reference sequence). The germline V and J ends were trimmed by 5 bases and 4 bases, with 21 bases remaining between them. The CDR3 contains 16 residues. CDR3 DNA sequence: TGTGCCACCAGCTCCATGGGCACAGGGAAGCCTTACGAGCAGTACTTC. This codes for CATSSMGTGKPYEQYF.

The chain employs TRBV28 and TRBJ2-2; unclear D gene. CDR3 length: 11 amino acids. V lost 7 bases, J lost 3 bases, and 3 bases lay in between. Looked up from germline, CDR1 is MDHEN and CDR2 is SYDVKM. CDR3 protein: CASTDTGELFF. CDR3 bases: TGTGCCAGCACCGACACCGGGGAGCTGTTTTTT. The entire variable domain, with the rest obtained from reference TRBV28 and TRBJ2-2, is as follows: DVKVTQSSRYLVKRTGEKVFLECVQDMDHENMFWYRQDPGLGLRLIYFSYDVKMKEKGDIPEGYSVSREKKERFSLILESASTNQTSMYLCASTDTGELFFGEGSRLTVL.

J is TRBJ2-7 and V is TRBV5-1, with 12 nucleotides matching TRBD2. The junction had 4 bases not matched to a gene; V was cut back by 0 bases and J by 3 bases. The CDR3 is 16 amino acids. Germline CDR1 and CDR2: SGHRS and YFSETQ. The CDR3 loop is CASSLVGLAGIYEQYF. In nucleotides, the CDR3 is TGCGCCAGCAGCTTGGTAGGACTAGCGGGAATCTACGAGCAGTACTTC.

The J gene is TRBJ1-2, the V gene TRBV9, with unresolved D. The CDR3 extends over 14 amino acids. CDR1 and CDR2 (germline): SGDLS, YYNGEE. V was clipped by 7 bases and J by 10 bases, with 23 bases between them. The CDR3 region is CASSPQSGPSDYTF. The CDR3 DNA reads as TGTGCCAGCTCCCCCCAGAGCGGCCCTTCGGACTACACCTTC. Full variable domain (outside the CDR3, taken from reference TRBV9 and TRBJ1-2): DSGVTQTPKHLITATGQRVTLRCSPRSGDLSVYWYQQSLDQGLQFLIQYYNGEERAKGNILERFSAQQFPDLHSELNLSSLELGDSALYFCASSPQSGPSDYTFGSGTRLTVV.

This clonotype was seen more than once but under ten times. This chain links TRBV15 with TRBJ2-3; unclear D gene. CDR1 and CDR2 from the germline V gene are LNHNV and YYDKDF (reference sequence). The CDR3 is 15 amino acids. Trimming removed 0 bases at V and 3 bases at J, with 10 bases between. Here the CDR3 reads CATSRDPARTDTQYF. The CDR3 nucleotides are TGTGCCACCAGCAGAGATCCGGCGCGGACAGATACGCAGTATTTT.

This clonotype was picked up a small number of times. The CDR3 region is CASSHTGGTSVYNEQFF. For the CDR3, the DNA is TGTGCCAGCAGTCATACGGGTGGGACTAGCGTCTACAATGAGCAGTTCTTC. The rearrangement links TRBV28 to TRBJ2-1, with 10 bases fitting TRBD2. V gave up 5 bases and J gave up 3 bases; unmatched junction bases: 10. Germline loops: CDR1 MDHEN, CDR2 SYDVKM. The CDR3 has 17 amino acids.

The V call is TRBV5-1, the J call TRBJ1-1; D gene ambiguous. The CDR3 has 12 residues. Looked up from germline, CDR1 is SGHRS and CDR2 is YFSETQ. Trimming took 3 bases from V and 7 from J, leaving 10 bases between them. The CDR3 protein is CASSSQVSEAFF. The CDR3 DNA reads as TGCGCCAGCAGCTCGCAAGTGAGTGAAGCTTTCTTT.

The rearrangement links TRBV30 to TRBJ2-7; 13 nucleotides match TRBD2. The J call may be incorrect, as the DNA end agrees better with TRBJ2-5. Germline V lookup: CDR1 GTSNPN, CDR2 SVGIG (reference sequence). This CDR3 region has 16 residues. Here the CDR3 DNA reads TGTGCCTGGAGTGGCGGACTAGCGGGAGAGATAGGGACCCAGTACTTC. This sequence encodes CAWSGGLAGEIGTQYF.

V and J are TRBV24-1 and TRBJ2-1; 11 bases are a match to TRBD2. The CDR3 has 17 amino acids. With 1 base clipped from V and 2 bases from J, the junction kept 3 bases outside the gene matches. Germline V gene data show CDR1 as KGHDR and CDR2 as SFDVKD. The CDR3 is CATSDFGTSGTYNEQFF. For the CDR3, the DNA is TGTGCCACCAGTGATTTCGGGACTAGCGGAACCTACAATGAGCAGTTCTTC.

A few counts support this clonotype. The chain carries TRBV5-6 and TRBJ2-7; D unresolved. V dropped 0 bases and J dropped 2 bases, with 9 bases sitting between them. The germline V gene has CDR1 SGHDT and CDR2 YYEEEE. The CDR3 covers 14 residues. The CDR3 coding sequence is TGTGCCAGCAGCTTGGGGCACAGAGCCTACGAGCAGTACTTC. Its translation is CASSLGHRAYEQYF.

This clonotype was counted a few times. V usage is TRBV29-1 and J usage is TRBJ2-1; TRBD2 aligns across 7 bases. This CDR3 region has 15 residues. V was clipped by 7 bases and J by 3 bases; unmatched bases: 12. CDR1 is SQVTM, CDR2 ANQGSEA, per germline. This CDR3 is CSGNRVAGLYNEQFF. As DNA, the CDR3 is TGCAGCGGGAACCGGGTAGCGGGTCTCTACAATGAGCAGTTCTTC.

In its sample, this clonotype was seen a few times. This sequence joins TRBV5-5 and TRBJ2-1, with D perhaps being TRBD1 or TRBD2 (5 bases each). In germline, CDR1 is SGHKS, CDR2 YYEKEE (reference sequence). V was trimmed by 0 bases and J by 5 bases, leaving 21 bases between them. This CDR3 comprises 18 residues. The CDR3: CASSLEGDLRRLNNEQFF. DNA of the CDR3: TGTGCCAGCAGCTTGGAAGGGGACCTGCGGCGGCTTAACAATGAGCAGTTCTTC. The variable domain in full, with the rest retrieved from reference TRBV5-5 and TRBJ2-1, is DAGVTQSPTHLIKTRGQQVTLRCSPISGHKSVSWYQQVLGQGPQFIFQYYEKEERGRGNFPDRFSARQFPNYSSELNVNALLLGDSALYLCASSLEGDLRRLNNEQFFGPGTRLTVL.

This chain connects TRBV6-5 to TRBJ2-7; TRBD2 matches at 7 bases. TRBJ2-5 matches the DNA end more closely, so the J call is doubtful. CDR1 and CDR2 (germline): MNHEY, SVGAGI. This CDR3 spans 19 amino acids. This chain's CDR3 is CASSYASSRGGPREKTQYF. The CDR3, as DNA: TGTGCCAGCAGTTACGCCTCTAGCCGGGGAGGGCCCCGAGAGAAGACCCAGTACTTC.

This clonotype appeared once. CDR3 sequence (DNA): TGCAGCGTTGTAGCGGGGTTTAACGAGCAGTACTTC. This translates into CSVVAGFNEQYF. This rearrangement joins TRBV29-1 to TRBJ2-7; 8 nucleotides match TRBD2. Germline V lookup: CDR1 SQVTM, CDR2 ANQGSEA. V trimming: 4 bases; J trimming: 5 bases; junction bases outside the gene matches: 4. This CDR3 contains 12 residues.

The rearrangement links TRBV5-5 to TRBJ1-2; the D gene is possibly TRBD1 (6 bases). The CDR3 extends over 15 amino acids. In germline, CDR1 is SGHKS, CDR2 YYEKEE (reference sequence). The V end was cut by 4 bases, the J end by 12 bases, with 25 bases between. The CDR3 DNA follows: TGTGCCAGCAGCCCCACCGGACAGATTGTTTATGGGAACACCTTC. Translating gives CASSPTGQIVYGNTF.

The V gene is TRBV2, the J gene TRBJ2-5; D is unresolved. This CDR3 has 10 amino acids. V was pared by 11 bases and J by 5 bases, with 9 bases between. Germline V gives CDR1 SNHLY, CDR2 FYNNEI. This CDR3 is CASLTETQYF. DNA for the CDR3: TGTGCCTCCCTTACGGAGACCCAGTACTTC.

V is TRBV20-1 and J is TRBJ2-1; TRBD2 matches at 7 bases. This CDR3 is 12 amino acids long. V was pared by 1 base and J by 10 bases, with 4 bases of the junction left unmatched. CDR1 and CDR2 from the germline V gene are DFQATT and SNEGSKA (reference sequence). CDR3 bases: TGCAGTGCTAGAGGACTAGCCCCCGAGCAGTTCTTC. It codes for CSARGLAPEQFF.

In nucleotides, the CDR3 is TGCAGTGCTAGAGATGGGGGACACCAAGAGACCCAGTACTTC. Translated, it gives CSARDGGHQETQYF. The rearrangement uses TRBV20-1 and TRBJ2-5; the D gene could be TRBD1 or TRBD2 (5 bases each). CDR1 DFQATT and CDR2 SNEGSKA come from the germline V gene (reference sequence). The CDR3 length is 14 residues. Trimming removed 0 bases from V and 0 bases from J, with 8 bases in between.

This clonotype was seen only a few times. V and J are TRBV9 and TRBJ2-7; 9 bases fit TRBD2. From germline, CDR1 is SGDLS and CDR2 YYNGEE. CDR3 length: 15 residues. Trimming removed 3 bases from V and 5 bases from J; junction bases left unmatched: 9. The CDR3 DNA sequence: TGTGCCAGCAGCGAGGGGACTAGCCGACTGCACGAGCAGTACTTC. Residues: CASSEGTSRLHEQYF. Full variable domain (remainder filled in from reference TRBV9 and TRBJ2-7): DSGVTQTPKHLITATGQRVTLRCSPRSGDLSVYWYQQSLDQGLQFLIQYYNGEERAKGNILERFSAQQFPDLHSELNLSSLELGDSALYFCASSEGTSRLHEQYFGPGTRLTVT.

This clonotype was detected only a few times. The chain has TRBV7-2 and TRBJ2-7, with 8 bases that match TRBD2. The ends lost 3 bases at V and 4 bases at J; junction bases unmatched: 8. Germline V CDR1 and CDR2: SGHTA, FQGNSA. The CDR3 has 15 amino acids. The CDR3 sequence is CASSFAAASGYEQYF. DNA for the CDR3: TGTGCCAGCAGCTTTGCTGCGGCTAGCGGGTACGAGCAGTACTTC.